Listed below are T cell receptor beta chains from one sample, sequenced in a study of blood T cell repertoires in COVID-19. The repertoire was sequenced with immunoSEQ multiplex PCR; TCRdb's copy has only in-frame clones and lacks some. The sample contains tens of thousands of clones, around 77% of which appear only once. The sequenced sample was peripheral blood. The source of these receptors is a man aged 70-80 years with COVID-19, enrolled during active disease. Each CDR3 is given with its conserved first and last residue. D genes are given only for firm matches. A row's size may be missing; if present it is once, few, many or a size class.

d_gene | j_gene | v_gene | abundance | CDR3aa | CDR3nt
TRBD1 | TRBJ2-7 | TRBV11-2 | . | CASSFHRGTIYEQYF | TGTGCCAGCAGCTTTCACAGGGGTACGATTTACGAGCAGTACTTC
TRBD2 | TRBJ2-1 | TRBV4-1 | . | CASSQGGSGRGFNEQFF | TGCGCCAGCAGCCAAGGAGGGAGCGGGAGGGGATTCAATGAGCAGTTCTTC
. | TRBJ1-3 | TRBV27 | . | CASSERLSSGNTIYF | TGTGCCAGCAGTGAACGACTGAGCTCTGGAAACACCATATATTTT
. | TRBJ1-5 | TRBV6-8 | few | CASSYPGDSNQPQHF | TGTGCCAGCAGTTACCCAGGGGATAGCAATCAGCCCCAGCATTTT
TRBD1 | TRBJ1-1 | TRBV2 | . | CASSEGTGGRLNEAFF | TGTGCCAGCAGTGAAGGGACAGGGGGCCGATTAAATGAAGCTTTCTTT
. | TRBJ2-2 | TRBV5-1 | . | CASSLYGQNTGELFF | TGCGCCAGCAGCCTCTACGGACAGAACACCGGGGAGCTGTTTTTT
TRBD1 | TRBJ2-2 | TRBV2 | . | CASSELGTANTGELFF | TGTGCCAGCAGTGAATTGGGGACAGCGAACACCGGGGAGCTGTTTTTT
TRBD2 | TRBJ2-3 | TRBV5-1 | . | CATSGGEWTDTQYF | TGCGCCACCAGCGGGGGGGAGTGGACAGATACGCAGTATTTT
. | TRBJ2-1 | TRBV7-9 | . | CALREGANEQFF | TGTGCTCTCCGGGAGGGGGCGAATGAGCAGTTCTTC
TRBD1 | TRBJ2-2 | TRBV9 | once | CASSARQGNTGELFF | TGTGCCAGCAGCGCTCGACAGGGGAACACCGGGGAGCTGTTTTTT
. | TRBJ1-1 | TRBV29-1 | . | CSVVGRVGTEAFF | TGCAGCGTTGTGGGCAGGGTGGGCACTGAAGCTTTCTTT
TRBD1 | TRBJ1-5 | TRBV30 | few | CAWSAPGGSQPQHF | TGTGCCTGGAGTGCTCCAGGGGGCAGTCAGCCCCAGCATTTT
TRBD2 | TRBJ2-1 | TRBV7-3 | . | CASSLGLASISEQFF | TGTGCCAGCAGCTTGGGACTAGCAAGTATCAGTGAGCAGTTCTTC
. | TRBJ1-4 | TRBV6-6 | . | CASSYSVRESNEKLFF | TGTGCCAGCAGTTACTCGGTCAGGGAATCTAATGAAAAACTGTTTTTT
TRBD1 | TRBJ1-2 | TRBV20-1 | . | CSWGRGYGYTF | TGCAGTTGGGGCAGGGGGTATGGCTACACCTTC
. | TRBJ1-3 | TRBV29-1 | . | CSVRQGNTIYF | TGCAGCGTTCGACAGGGAAACACCATATATTTT
. | TRBJ2-4 | TRBV4-3 | . | CASSQVSSDLAKNIQYF | TGCGCCAGCAGCCAAGTATCGAGCGACCTAGCCAAAAACATTCAGTACTTC
. | TRBJ1-2 | TRBV27 | few | CASSSAQGRSHYGYTF | TGTGCCAGCAGTTCGGCACAGGGTCGAAGTCACTATGGCTACACCTTC
. | TRBJ1-3 | TRBV6-5 | few | CASSYTGTNSGNTIYF | TGTGCCAGCAGTTACACCGGGACAAATTCTGGAAACACCATATATTTT
TRBD1 | TRBJ2-2 | TRBV7-3 | . | CASSFPGTGIGTGELFF | TGTGCCAGCAGCTTTCCCGGGACAGGGATAGGCACCGGGGAGCTGTTTTTT
. | TRBJ2-2 | TRBV30 | few | CACNRGADTGELFF | TGTGCCTGCAATCGGGGGGCGGACACCGGGGAGCTGTTTTTT
. | TRBJ2-2 | TRBV9 | few | CASEDKNTGELFF | TGTGCCAGCGAGGACAAGAACACCGGGGAGCTGTTTTTT
. | TRBJ1-4 | TRBV28 | . | CASSLLSGEQKLFF | TGTGCCAGCAGTTTACTCTCGGGGGAGCAAAAACTGTTTTTT
. | TRBJ1-6 | TRBV2 | . | CASRELPAGVVSPLHF | TGTGCCAGCAGGGAACTCCCCGCGGGCGTCGTTTCACCCCTCCACTTT
. | TRBJ1-1 | TRBV5-1 | . | CASSLVAGFSTAFF | TGCGCCAGCAGCTTGGTCGCGGGGTTCTCTACAGCTTTCTTT
. | TRBJ2-1 | TRBV7-2 | . | CASSLALGVAGYNEQFF | TGTGCCAGCAGCTTAGCGCTTGGGGTGGCGGGGTATAATGAGCAGTTCTTC
. | TRBJ1-1 | TRBV28 | . | CASSLGGNRGTEAFF | TGTGCCAGCAGTTTAGGGGGGAATCGGGGCACTGAAGCTTTCTTT
. | TRBJ2-2 | TRBV9 | many | CASSPDWRPTGELFF | TGTGCCAGCAGCCCGGACTGGAGACCCACCGGGGAGCTGTTTTTT
. | TRBJ1-1 | TRBV30 | few | CAWSVSDTEAFF | TGTGCCTGGAGTGTTTCGGACACTGAAGCTTTCTTT
. | TRBJ1-2 | TRBV5-1 | . | CASSNPQGLPLGYTF | TGCGCCAGCAGCAACCCTCAGGGACTTCCTTTGGGCTACACCTTC
. | TRBJ1-5 | TRBV7-2 | . | CASSLGRQFNQPQHF | TGTGCCAGCAGCTTAGGGCGACAGTTCAATCAGCCCCAGCATTTT
. | TRBJ1-5 | TRBV19 | . | CASNSGNQPQHF | TGTGCCAGTAATTCGGGCAATCAGCCCCAGCATTTT
TRBD1 | TRBJ2-2 | TRBV5-6 | . | CASSFPAQGVTGELFF | TGTGCCAGCAGCTTTCCGGCGCAGGGGGTAACCGGGGAGCTGTTTTTT
TRBD1 | TRBJ1-3 | TRBV7-6 | . | CASSRGQSSGNTIYF | TGTGCCAGCAGCCGGGGACAGAGCTCTGGAAACACCATATATTTT
. | TRBJ2-7 | TRBV7-2 | . | CASSPRNGGGEQYF | TGTGCCAGCAGCCCCCGCAATGGGGGCGGCGAGCAGTACTTC
. | TRBJ2-2 | TRBV5-1 | once | CASSSREAANTGELFF | TGCGCCAGCAGCTCTAGGGAGGCCGCGAACACCGGGGAGCTGTTTTTT
. | TRBJ1-2 | TRBV4-2 | . | CASNDGIYGYTF | TGTGCCAGCAATGACGGGATCTATGGCTACACCTTC
. | TRBJ2-7 | TRBV28 | . | CASSPYYEQYF | TGTGCCAGCAGCCCTTATTACGAGCAGTACTTC
. | TRBJ1-6 | TRBV6-4 | few | CASRRDVNSPLHF | TGTGCCAGCAGGCGGGACGTCAATTCACCCCTCCACTTT
TRBD2 | TRBJ2-7 | TRBV6-6 | . | CASSNDLADSSYEQYF | TGTGCCAGCAGTAACGACCTAGCGGACTCCTCCTACGAGCAGTACTTC
. | TRBJ2-7 | TRBV5-6 | . | CASSLVLENYEQYF | TGTGCCAGCAGCTTGGTTCTAGAAAACTACGAGCAGTACTTC
TRBD1 | TRBJ1-5 | TRBV28 | . | CASSRQGALGGQPQHF | TGTGCCAGCAGCCGACAGGGGGCGCTAGGAGGGCAGCCCCAGCATTTT
. | TRBJ1-5 | TRBV4-2 | many | CASSQVRAAQNQPQHF | TGTGCCAGCAGCCAAGTTCGTGCGGCGCAGAATCAGCCCCAGCATTTT
TRBD1 | TRBJ1-2 | TRBV3-1/TRBV3-2 | . | CASSQGGTGHYGYTF | TGTGCCAGCAGCCAAGGGGGGACAGGGCACTATGGCTACACCTTC
. | TRBJ1-2 | TRBV6-4 | . | CAREGTNYGYTF | TGTGCCAGGGAGGGCACTAACTATGGCTACACCTTC
. | TRBJ1-1 | TRBV28 | . | CAIVAGVYTEAFF | TGTGCCATCGTTGCAGGGGTGTACACTGAAGCTTTCTTT
TRBD2 | TRBJ2-1 | TRBV5-1 | . | CASSLPLAGAYNEQFF | TGCGCCAGCAGCTTACCTCTAGCGGGAGCCTACAATGAGCAGTTCTTC
. | TRBJ1-1 | TRBV6-5 | . | CASSLALNTEAFF | TGTGCCAGCAGTTTGGCCCTGAACACTGAAGCTTTCTTT
TRBD2 | TRBJ2-3 | TRBV2 | . | CASRAGTSGSLLDTQYF | TGTGCCAGCAGGGCCGGGACTAGCGGGAGTCTATTAGATACGCAGTATTTT
. | TRBJ2-7 | TRBV9 | . | CASSVEPQSKGQYF | TGTGCCAGCAGCGTAGAGCCACAGTCGAAAGGGCAGTACTTC
. | TRBJ1-3 | TRBV28 | . | CASSPPGEGGNTIYF | TGTGCCAGCAGTCCCCCAGGGGAGGGAGGAAACACCATATATTTT
. | TRBJ1-1 | TRBV7-2 | once | CASSRGIRNTEAFF | TGTGCCAGCAGCCGCGGGATTCGGAACACTGAAGCTTTCTTT
. | TRBJ1-6 | TRBV5-1 | once | CASSPGGNSPLHF | TGCGCCAGCAGCCCCGGGGGAAATTCACCCCTCCACTTT
. | TRBJ1-2 | TRBV7-6 | . | CASSSMRGIGSGYTF | TGTGCCAGCAGCTCCATGCGGGGGATAGGATCTGGCTACACCTTC
. | TRBJ1-3 | TRBV28 | . | CASSLPRGSGNTIYF | TGTGCCAGCAGCCTCCCGCGAGGCTCTGGAAACACCATATATTTT
TRBD2 | TRBJ2-1 | TRBV11-1 | . | CASGLAEGSYNEQFF | TGTGCCAGCGGACTAGCGGAGGGATCCTACAATGAGCAGTTCTTC
. | TRBJ2-3 | TRBV6-2/TRBV6-3 | . | CASSSGLPVTDTQYF | TGTGCCAGCAGTTCCGGTCTGCCTGTCACAGATACGCAGTATTTT
TRBD1 | TRBJ1-5 | TRBV4-2 | . | CASSQGTGGYSNQPQHF | TGTGCCAGCAGCCAAGGGACAGGGGGGTATAGCAATCAGCCCCAGCATTTT
. | TRBJ1-5 | TRBV5-5 | few | CASSPGGVDQPQHF | TGTGCCAGCAGCCCCGGGGGGGTTGATCAGCCCCAGCATTTT